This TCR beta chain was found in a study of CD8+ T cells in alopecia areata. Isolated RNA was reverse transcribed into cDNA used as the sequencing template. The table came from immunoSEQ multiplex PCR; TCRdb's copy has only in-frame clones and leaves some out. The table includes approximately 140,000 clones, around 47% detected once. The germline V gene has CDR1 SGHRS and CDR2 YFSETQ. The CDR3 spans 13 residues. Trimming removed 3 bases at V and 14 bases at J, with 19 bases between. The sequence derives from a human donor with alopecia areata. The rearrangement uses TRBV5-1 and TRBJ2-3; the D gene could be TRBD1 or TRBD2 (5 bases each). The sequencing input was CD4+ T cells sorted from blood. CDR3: CASSSPVVGELYF. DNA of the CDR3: TGCGCCAGCAGCTCCCCGGTCGTGGGGGAATTGTATTTT.